Sequencing of this T cell receptor (beta chain) was carried out in a study of cytomegalovirus exposure and HLA in healthy donors (dated by TCRdb to 2017 to 2019). Describing the broader study: A later analysis indicated that the 120 validation repertoires were generated on the platform also employed for the approximately 700 repertoires of the first cohort. The aim of the study was to test whether cataloging public T cell receptors could identify signatures of past pathogen exposure. Along with the roughly 670-subject first cohort, a separate validation cohort of over a hundred different subjects was used. To predict cytomegalovirus infection status, the study brought together high-throughput TCR immunosequencing, statistical association of individual TCRs with disease status, and machine learning. What the work shows at the level of the full study, not this receptor alone: The classifier was reported to diagnose cytomegalovirus status with high specificity and sensitivity in both the original cohort and the validation cohort. Of the cluster scores, 85% to 95% were above 0 in a later analysis, which found that TCRs clustered in the first cohort also tended to co-occur in the 120 validation repertoires. The authors suggested that the approach could potentially be generalized to other disease states and immunological phenotypes. Across donors, most TCR sequences were observed very rarely, whereas some public TCRs were present in many individuals. A later analysis lacked HLA typing for the validation cohort, so it scored co-occurrence in that cohort across all 110 or so repertoires. The study listed 150 to 200 TCR beta chains as associated with cytomegalovirus. In vitro tests confirmed that a few of the cytomegalovirus-associated TCR beta chains recognize cytomegalovirus antigens.

CDR1 and CDR2, per the germline V gene, are SNHLY and FYNNEI. The CDR3 measures 17 amino acids from cysteine to phenylalanine. The kept DNA is CDR3 alone, 51 bases in frame from the first base. V was cut back by 0 bases and J by 2 bases, leaving a gap of 16 bases between them. The donors belonged to the validation cohort of about 130 subjects, which was separate from the roughly 700-subject first cohort. Library prep was done by the immunoSEQ multiplex PCR assay. Per the source publication's procedure: A statistical classification framework was developed to diagnose cytomegalovirus status using the catalog of TCR beta chain sequences. Entries here come from immuneACCESS through TCRdb and include only in-frame sequences with V and J called. Some clones fail to appear in such tables; in the studies checked, an unresolved V gene covers under half of the shortfall, and the cause of the remainder is unknown. V and J calls and clone size follow that table, whereas D and trimming were derived from the DNA. The table for this sample lists 90,000 to 130,000 clones; approximately 85% of them were counted only once. Around 2.7% of the sample rests with the top ten.

Points on this clone: No antigen is known for it. No per-base quality is available; no much larger clone lies one base away.

Material for sequencing was PBMCs. Recombination linked TRBV2 to TRBJ1-1; too little of a D gene remains to name it. This clonotype was sampled from a woman in her late teens or twenties in good health and CMV-seronegative. CDR3 sequence: CASSEALPEGVNTEAFF. The bases read TGTGCCAGCAGTGAAGCGCTTCCTGAGGGCGTTAACACTGAAGCTTTCTTT.